This paragraph reports one T cell receptor beta chain. Its antigen is not known. Using RNA transcripts as the source, TCR beta CDR3 regions were amplified. Using the HTBI primer set, a first-round RT-PCR was run on the TCR CDR3. Each CDR3 protein is one row after TCRdb ran MiXCR on the multiplex PCR reads. The table has 490,000 or so distinct CDR3 sequences, 40% to 50% seen once. The V gene lost 7 bases and the J gene lost 4 bases, with 17 bases spanning the gap. Germline CDR1 reads DFQATT; CDR2 reads SNEGSKA (reference sequence). This CDR3 contains 13 residues. The sample belongs to a study of T cells in Graves' hyperthyroidism and ophthalmopathy. Study-level results: From stable hyperthyroidism, ophthalmopathy was separated by a 13 V-J model. Researchers found most expanded thyroid clonotypes above 0.001 in blood as well.

The rearrangement joins TRBV20-1 to TRBJ2-7; D ambiguous. Specimen: peripheral blood or thyroid tissue (not recorded which). This receptor was taken from an adult woman with Graves' disease, either hyperthyroidism or ophthalmopathy (not recorded which). CDR3 DNA: TGCAGTGTCCCGACAACGAGAGTGTACGAGCAGTACTTC. Its translation is CSVPTTRVYEQYF.